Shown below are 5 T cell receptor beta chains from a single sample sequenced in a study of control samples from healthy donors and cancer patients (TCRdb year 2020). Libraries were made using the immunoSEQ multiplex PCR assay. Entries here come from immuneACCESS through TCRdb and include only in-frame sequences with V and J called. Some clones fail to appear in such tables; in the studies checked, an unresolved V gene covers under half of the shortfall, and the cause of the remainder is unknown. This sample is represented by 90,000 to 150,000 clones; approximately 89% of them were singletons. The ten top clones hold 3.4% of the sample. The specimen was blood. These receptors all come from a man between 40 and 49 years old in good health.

The CDR3 is CATSKEGYYGYTF. The CDR3 DNA reads TGTGCCACCAGCAAGGAGGGCTACTATGGCTACACCTTC. The genes are TRBV15 and TRBJ1-2; D uncertain. This CDR3 region has 13 residues. V was trimmed by 4 bases and J by 3 bases, leaving 9 bases between them. Germline loops: CDR1 LNHNV, CDR2 YYDKDF (reference sequence).

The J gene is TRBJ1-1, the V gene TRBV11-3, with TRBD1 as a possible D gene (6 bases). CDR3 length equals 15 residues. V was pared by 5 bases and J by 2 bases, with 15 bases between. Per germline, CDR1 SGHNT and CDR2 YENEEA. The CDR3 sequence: CASSAQGSVNTEAFF. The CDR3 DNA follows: TGTGCCAGCAGCGCACAGGGTTCCGTAAACACTGAAGCTTTCTTT.

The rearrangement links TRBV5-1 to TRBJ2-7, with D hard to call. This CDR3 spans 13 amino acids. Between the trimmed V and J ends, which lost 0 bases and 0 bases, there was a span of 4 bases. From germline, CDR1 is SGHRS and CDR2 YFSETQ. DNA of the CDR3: TGCGCCAGCAGCTTGGGGGTCTCCTACGAGCAGTACTTC. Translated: CASSLGVSYEQYF.

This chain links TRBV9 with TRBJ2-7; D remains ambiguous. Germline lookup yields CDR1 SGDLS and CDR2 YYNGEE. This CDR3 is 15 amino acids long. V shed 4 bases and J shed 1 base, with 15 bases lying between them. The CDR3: CASSSSQSPSYEQYF. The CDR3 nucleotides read TGTGCCAGCAGCTCCTCACAAAGCCCTTCCTACGAGCAGTACTTC.

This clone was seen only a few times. The CDR3 DNA reads TGTGCCAGCTCACCCCCCAGCGGGCCTAGCACAGATACGCAGTATTTT. Translated, it gives CASSPPSGPSTDTQYF. The chain recombines TRBV18 with TRBJ2-3, with a weak D call TRBD2 (6 bases). There are 16 residues in the CDR3. Germline assignment: CDR1 KGHSH and CDR2 LQKENI. The V and J ends lost 3 bases and 0 bases respectively, with 13 bases between them.